These T cell receptor beta chains were read from a single sample in a study of blood T cell repertoires in COVID-19. Produced via immunoSEQ multiplex PCR; TCRdb's table is partial and in-frame only. Of around 300,000 clones in the sample, about 88% were seen once. Source material: PBMCs or T cells enriched from blood (not recorded which). These receptors were collected from a woman aged 50 to 60 who had recovered from COVID-19. Each CDR3 is given with its conserved first and last residue. Fields, in order: D gene, V gene, J gene, CDR3 protein, CDR3 DNA. The D gene is left open where the match is weak.

d_gene: .; v_gene: TRBV6-1; j_gene: TRBJ2-5; CDR3aa: CASSEWRAEETQYF; CDR3nt: TGTGCCAGCAGTGAATGGAGGGCGGAGGAGACCCAGTACTTC
d_gene: .; v_gene: TRBV6-1; j_gene: TRBJ1-5; CDR3aa: CASSEAGGFNQPQHF; CDR3nt: TGTGCCAGCAGTGAAGCAGGAGGGTTCAATCAGCCCCAGCATTTT
d_gene: .; v_gene: TRBV6-6; j_gene: TRBJ2-7; CDR3aa: CASSLPYEQYF; CDR3nt: TGTGCCAGCAGCCTCCCTTACGAGCAGTACTTC
d_gene: TRBD1; v_gene: TRBV7-2; j_gene: TRBJ1-2; CDR3aa: CASSLGFSGTGYGYTF; CDR3nt: TGTGCCAGCAGCTTAGGGTTTTCCGGGACAGGCTATGGCTACACCTTC
d_gene: .; v_gene: TRBV30; j_gene: TRBJ1-2; CDR3aa: CAWSHIPGAGGYTF; CDR3nt: TGTGCCTGGAGCCACATCCCGGGTGCTGGAGGCTACACCTTC
d_gene: TRBD2; v_gene: TRBV29-1; j_gene: TRBJ2-1; CDR3aa: CSVILAGANEQFF; CDR3nt: TGCAGCGTTATACTAGCGGGGGCCAATGAGCAGTTCTTC
d_gene: .; v_gene: TRBV6-4; j_gene: TRBJ2-7; CDR3aa: CASRDTLSGRSYEQYF; CDR3nt: TGTGCCAGCAGGGACACATTATCGGGGAGAAGCTACGAGCAGTACTTC
d_gene: .; v_gene: TRBV7-9; j_gene: TRBJ1-1; CDR3aa: CASSLAGAPTEAFF; CDR3nt: TGTGCCAGCAGCTTAGCAGGGGCGCCCACTGAAGCTTTCTTT
d_gene: TRBD1; v_gene: TRBV18; j_gene: TRBJ1-4; CDR3aa: CASSPGTADNEKLFF; CDR3nt: TGTGCCAGCTCACCAGGGACAGCAGATAATGAAAAACTGTTTTTT
d_gene: .; v_gene: TRBV5-1; j_gene: TRBJ1-2; CDR3aa: CASSLGQFYGYTF; CDR3nt: TGCGCCAGCAGCCTCGGACAGTTCTATGGCTACACCTTC
d_gene: TRBD1; v_gene: TRBV9; j_gene: TRBJ1-1; CDR3aa: CASSATQGATGTEAFF; CDR3nt: TGTGCCAGCAGCGCTACACAGGGGGCGACGGGCACTGAAGCTTTCTTT
d_gene: .; v_gene: TRBV4-1; j_gene: TRBJ2-7; CDR3aa: CASSGRSGELLDEQYF; CDR3nt: TGCGCCAGCAGCGGGCGATCGGGGGAGCTCCTGGACGAGCAGTACTTC